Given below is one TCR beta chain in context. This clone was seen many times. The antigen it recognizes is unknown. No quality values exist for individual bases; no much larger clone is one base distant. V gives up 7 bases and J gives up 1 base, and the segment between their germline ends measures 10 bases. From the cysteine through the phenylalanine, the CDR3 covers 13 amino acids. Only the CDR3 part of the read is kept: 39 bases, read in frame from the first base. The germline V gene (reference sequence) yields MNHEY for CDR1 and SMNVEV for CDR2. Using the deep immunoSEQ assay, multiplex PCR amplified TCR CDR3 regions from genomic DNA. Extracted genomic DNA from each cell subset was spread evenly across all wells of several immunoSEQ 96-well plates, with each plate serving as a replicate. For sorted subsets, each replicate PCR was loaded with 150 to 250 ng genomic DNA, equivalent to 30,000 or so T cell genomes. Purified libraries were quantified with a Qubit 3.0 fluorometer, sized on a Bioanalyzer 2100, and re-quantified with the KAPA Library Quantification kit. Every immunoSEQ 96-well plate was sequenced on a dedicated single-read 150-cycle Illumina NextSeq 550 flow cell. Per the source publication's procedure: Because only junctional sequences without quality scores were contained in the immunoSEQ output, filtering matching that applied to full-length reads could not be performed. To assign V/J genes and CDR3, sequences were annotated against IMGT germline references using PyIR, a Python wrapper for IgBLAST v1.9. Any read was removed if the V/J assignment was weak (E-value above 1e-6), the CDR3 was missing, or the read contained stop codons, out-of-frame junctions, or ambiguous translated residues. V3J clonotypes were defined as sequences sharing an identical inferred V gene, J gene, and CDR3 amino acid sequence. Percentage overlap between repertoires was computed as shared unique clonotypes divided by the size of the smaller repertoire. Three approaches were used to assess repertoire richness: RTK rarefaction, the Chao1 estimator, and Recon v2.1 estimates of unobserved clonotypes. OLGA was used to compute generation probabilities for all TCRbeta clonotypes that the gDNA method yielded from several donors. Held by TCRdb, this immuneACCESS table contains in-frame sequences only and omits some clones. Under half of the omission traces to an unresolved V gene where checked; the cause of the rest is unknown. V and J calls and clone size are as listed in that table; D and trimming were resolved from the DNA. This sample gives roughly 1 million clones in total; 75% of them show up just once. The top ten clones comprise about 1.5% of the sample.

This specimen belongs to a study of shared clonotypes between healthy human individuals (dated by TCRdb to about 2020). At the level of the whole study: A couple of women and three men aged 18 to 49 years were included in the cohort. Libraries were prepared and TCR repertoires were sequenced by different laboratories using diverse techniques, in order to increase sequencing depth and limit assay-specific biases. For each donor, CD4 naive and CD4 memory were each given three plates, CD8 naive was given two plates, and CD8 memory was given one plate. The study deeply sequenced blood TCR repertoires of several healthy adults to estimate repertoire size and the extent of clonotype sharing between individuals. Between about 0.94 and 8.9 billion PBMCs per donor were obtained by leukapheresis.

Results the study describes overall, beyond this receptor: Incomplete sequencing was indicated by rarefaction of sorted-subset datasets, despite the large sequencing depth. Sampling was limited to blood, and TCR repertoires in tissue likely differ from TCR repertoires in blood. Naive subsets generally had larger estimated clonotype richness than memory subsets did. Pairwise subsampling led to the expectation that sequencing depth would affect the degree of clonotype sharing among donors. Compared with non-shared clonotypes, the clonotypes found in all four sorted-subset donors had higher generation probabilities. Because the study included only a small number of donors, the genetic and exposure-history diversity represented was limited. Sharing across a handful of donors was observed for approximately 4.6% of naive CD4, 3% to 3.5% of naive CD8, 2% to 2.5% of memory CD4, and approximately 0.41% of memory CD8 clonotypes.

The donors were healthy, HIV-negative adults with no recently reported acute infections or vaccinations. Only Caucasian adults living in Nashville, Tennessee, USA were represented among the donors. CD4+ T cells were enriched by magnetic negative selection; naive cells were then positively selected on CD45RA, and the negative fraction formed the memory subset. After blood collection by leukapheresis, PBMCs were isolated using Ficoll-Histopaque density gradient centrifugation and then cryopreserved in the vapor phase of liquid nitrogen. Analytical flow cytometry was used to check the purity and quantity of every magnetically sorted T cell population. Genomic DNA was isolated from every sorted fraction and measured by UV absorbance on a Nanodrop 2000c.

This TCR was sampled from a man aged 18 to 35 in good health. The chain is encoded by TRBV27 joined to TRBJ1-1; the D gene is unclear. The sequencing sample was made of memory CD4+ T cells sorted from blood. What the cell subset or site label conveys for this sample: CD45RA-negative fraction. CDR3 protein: CASKTRANTEAFF. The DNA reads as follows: TGTGCCAGCAAAACGCGGGCGAACACTGAAGCTTTCTTT.